This is a list of T cell receptor beta chains from one sample in a study of T cells in Graves' hyperthyroidism and ophthalmopathy. TCRdb processed the multiplex PCR reads anew with MiXCR; each CDR3 protein has one entry. The sample gives about half a million distinct CDR3 sequences, 15% to 20% of which show up once; around 28% is in the top ten. The sequenced sample consisted of blood. These receptors all stem from a woman younger than 45 with Graves' ophthalmopathy. Each CDR3 is given without its conserved first and last residue. Fields, in order: J gene, V gene, clone size, CDR3 protein. The listing skips clone size in some rows; elsewhere it reads once, few, many or a size class.

j_call: TRBJ2-2; v_call: TRBV6-1; clone_size: .; cdr3_aa: ASNLAGGSGELF
j_call: TRBJ2-3; v_call: TRBV19; clone_size: .; cdr3_aa: ASTPTGGSTDTQY
j_call: TRBJ1-6; v_call: TRBV6-1; clone_size: .; cdr3_aa: ASSRRSPADSPLH
j_call: TRBJ2-7; v_call: TRBV6-1; clone_size: many; cdr3_aa: ASSGFTSSYEQY
j_call: TRBJ1-5; v_call: TRBV2; clone_size: many; cdr3_aa: ASSGQGTYGQPQH
j_call: TRBJ2-7; v_call: TRBV5-1; clone_size: many; cdr3_aa: ASSLAKGSGGYEQY
j_call: TRBJ2-7; v_call: TRBV20-1; clone_size: many; cdr3_aa: SASGLAGVWNEQY
j_call: TRBJ1-2; v_call: TRBV3-1; clone_size: many; cdr3_aa: ASSQLGQQNYGYT
j_call: TRBJ2-3; v_call: TRBV3-1; clone_size: many; cdr3_aa: ASSLLGADTQY
j_call: TRBJ2-7; v_call: TRBV4-1; clone_size: .; cdr3_aa: ASSPGLVIYEQY
j_call: TRBJ2-7; v_call: TRBV28; clone_size: .; cdr3_aa: ASRPAGVPYEQY
j_call: TRBJ2-1; v_call: TRBV20-1; clone_size: .; cdr3_aa: SARVLAGAANEQF
j_call: TRBJ1-5; v_call: TRBV3-1; clone_size: .; cdr3_aa: ASSQDVQLGQPQH
j_call: TRBJ2-1; v_call: TRBV20-1; clone_size: many; cdr3_aa: SARGEDSGSLRYNEQF
j_call: TRBJ2-1; v_call: TRBV29-1; clone_size: .; cdr3_aa: SVGDKRGEQF
j_call: TRBJ2-4; v_call: TRBV5-1; clone_size: many; cdr3_aa: ASSLEGRIDIQY
j_call: TRBJ2-7; v_call: TRBV20-1; clone_size: .; cdr3_aa: SARASAYYEQY
j_call: TRBJ1-1; v_call: TRBV28; clone_size: many; cdr3_aa: ASSQTGSMNTEAF
j_call: TRBJ2-3; v_call: TRBV5-5; clone_size: once; cdr3_aa: ASSLEGAHGTDTQY
j_call: TRBJ2-3; v_call: TRBV5-1; clone_size: .; cdr3_aa: ASSLEGTPTDTQY
j_call: TRBJ2-3; v_call: TRBV5-1; clone_size: many; cdr3_aa: ASSLALAGGTDTQY
j_call: TRBJ1-5; v_call: TRBV27; clone_size: few; cdr3_aa: ASRAAVYSNQPQH
j_call: TRBJ2-2; v_call: TRBV6-2/TRBV6-3; clone_size: .; cdr3_aa: ASSFRTSNTGELF
j_call: TRBJ2-2; v_call: TRBV20-1; clone_size: .; cdr3_aa: SAGMGSGELF
j_call: TRBJ2-5; v_call: TRBV28; clone_size: .; cdr3_aa: ASRPPGLAGGQETQY
j_call: TRBJ1-2; v_call: TRBV2; clone_size: many; cdr3_aa: ASSSDTDNGYT
j_call: TRBJ2-2; v_call: TRBV2; clone_size: .; cdr3_aa: ASKREAGVTGELF
j_call: TRBJ1-4; v_call: TRBV20-1; clone_size: many; cdr3_aa: SASQGQVEKLF
j_call: TRBJ2-7; v_call: TRBV20-1; clone_size: many; cdr3_aa: SASVPDRGYEQY
j_call: TRBJ2-7; v_call: TRBV27; clone_size: many; cdr3_aa: ASSTNRDRGSGANEQY
j_call: TRBJ2-2; v_call: TRBV29-1; clone_size: many; cdr3_aa: SVETGIGELF
j_call: TRBJ2-1; v_call: TRBV7-9; clone_size: many; cdr3_aa: ASSPSGRYNEQF
j_call: TRBJ2-7; v_call: TRBV13; clone_size: many; cdr3_aa: ASSLGPSGLYEQY
j_call: TRBJ2-7; v_call: TRBV20-1; clone_size: many; cdr3_aa: SAQGSPGGVYEQY
j_call: TRBJ2-2; v_call: TRBV20-1; clone_size: few; cdr3_aa: SASRNWAGAGELF
j_call: TRBJ1-3; v_call: TRBV7-9; clone_size: .; cdr3_aa: ASSLGVRSGNTIY
j_call: TRBJ1-3; v_call: TRBV6-5; clone_size: few; cdr3_aa: ASSYSDRSSGNTIY